The entry below gives a single T cell receptor beta chain sequence along with its context. Its antigen is not identified. Germline loops: CDR1 MNHEY, CDR2 SVGAGI. The CDR3 has 14 amino acids. V gave up 2 bases and J gave up 6 bases, with 13 bases separating them. Profiling relied on immunoSEQ multiplex PCR, and the TCRdb table lists in-frame clones only, not all of them. The sample carries approximately 100,000 clones, around 90% recorded once. These data are taken from a study of T cell responses to AZD1222 COVID-19 vaccine. Overall study results and limits: Regions left unmutated in variants are reportedly the target of nearly half of spike-specific TCRs. CD4 TCRs associated with vaccination spanned spike, dominating at 160-218 and 743-854.

The receptor was derived from an adult in good health. The gene calls are TRBV6-5 and TRBJ1-2, with D maybe TRBD1 (6 bases). The source was peripheral blood, collected on day 0 of AZD1222 vaccination. CDR3 coding DNA: TGTGCCAGCAGTTACACCGGACAGTCCCATGGCTACACCTTC. Translating gives CASSYTGQSHGYTF.